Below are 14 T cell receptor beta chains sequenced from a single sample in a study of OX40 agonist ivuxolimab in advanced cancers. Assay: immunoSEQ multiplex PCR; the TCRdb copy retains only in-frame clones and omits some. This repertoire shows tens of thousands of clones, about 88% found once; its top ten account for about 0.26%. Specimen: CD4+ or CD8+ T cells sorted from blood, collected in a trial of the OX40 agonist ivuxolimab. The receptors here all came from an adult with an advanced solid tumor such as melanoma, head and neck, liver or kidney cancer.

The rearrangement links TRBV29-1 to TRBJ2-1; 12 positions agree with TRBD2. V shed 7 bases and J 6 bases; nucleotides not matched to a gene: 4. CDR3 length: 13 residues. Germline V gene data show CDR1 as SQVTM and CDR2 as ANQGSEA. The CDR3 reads CSAWTSGTNEQFF. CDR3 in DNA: TGCAGCGCTTGGACTAGCGGGACCAATGAGCAGTTCTTC.

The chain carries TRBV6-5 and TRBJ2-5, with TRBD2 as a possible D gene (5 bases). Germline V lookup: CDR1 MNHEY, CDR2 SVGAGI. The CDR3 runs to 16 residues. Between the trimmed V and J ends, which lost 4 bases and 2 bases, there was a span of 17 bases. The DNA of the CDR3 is TGTGCCAGCAGTTGCGACCGCTCATGCGGGCAAGAGACCCAGTACTTC. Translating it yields CASSCDRSCGQETQYF.

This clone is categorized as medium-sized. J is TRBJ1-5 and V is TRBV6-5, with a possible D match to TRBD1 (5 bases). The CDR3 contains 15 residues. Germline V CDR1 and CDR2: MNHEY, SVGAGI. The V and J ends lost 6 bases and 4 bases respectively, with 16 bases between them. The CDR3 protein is CASRLTSRGNQPQHF. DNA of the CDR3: TGTGCCAGCAGGCTGACAAGCCGGGGGAATCAGCCCCAGCATTTT.

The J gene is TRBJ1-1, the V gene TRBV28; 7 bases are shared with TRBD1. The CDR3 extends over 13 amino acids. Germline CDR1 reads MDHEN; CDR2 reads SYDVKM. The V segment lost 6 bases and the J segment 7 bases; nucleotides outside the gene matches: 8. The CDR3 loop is CASSLGYRGEAFF. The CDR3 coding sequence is TGTGCCAGCAGCCTTGGATACAGGGGTGAAGCTTTCTTT.

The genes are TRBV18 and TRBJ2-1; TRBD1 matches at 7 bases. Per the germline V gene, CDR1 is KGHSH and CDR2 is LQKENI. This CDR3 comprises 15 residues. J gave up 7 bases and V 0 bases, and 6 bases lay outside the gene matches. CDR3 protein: CASSPPFPGQNEQFF. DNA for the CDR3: TGTGCCAGCTCACCACCTTTCCCGGGACAGAATGAGCAGTTCTTC.

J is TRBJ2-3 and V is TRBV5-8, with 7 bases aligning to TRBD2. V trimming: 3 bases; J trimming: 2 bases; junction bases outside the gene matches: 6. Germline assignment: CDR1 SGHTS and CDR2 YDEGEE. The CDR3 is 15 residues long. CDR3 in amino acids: CASSSRAGITDTQYF. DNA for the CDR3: TGTGCCAGCAGCTCCCGAGCGGGAATCACAGATACGCAGTATTTT.

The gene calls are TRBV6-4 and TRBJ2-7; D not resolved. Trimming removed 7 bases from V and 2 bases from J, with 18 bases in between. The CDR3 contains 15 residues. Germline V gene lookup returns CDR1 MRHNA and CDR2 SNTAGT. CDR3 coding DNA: TGTGCCAGCACCATTACGCTAGGGCGAGCCTACGAGCAGTACTTC. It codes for CASTITLGRAYEQYF.

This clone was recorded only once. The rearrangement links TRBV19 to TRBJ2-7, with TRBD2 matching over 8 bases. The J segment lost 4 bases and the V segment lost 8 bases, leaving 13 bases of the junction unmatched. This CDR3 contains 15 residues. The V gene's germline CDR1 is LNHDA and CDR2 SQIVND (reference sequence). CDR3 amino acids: CASWGDGRGGYEQYF. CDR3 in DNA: TGTGCCAGTTGGGGAGACGGTCGCGGGGGGTACGAGCAGTACTTC.

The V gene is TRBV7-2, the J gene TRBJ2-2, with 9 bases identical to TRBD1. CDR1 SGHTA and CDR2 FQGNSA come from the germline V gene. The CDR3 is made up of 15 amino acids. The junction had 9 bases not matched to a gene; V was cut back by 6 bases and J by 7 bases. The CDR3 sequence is CASREGQGIIGELFF. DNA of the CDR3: TGTGCCAGCAGAGAGGGACAGGGTATCATCGGGGAGCTGTTTTTT.

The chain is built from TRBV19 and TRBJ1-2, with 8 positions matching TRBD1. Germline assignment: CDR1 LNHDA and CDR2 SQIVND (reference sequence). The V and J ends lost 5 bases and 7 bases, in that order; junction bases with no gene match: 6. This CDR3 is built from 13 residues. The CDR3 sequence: CASSVTGGGGYTF. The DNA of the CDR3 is TGTGCCAGTAGTGTCACAGGGGGAGGTGGCTACACCTTC.

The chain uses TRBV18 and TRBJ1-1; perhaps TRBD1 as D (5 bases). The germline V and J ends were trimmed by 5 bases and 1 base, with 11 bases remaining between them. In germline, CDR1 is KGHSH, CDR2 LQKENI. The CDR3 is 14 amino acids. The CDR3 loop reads CASSNGAQNTEAFF. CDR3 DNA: TGTGCCAGCTCAAACGGGGCACAGAACACTGAAGCTTTCTTT.

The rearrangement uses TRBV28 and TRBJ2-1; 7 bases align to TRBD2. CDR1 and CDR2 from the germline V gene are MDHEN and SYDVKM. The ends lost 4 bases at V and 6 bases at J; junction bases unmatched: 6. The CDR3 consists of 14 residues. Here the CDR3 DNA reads TGTGCCAGCAGTTGGGGGGGTAGGCCCAATGAGCAGTTCTTC. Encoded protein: CASSWGGRPNEQFF.

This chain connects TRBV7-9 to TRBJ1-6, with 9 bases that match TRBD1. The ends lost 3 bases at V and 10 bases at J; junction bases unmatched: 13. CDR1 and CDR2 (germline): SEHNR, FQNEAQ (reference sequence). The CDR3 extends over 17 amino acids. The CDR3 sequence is CASSFGTGTLRGSPLHF. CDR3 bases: TGTGCCAGCAGCTTCGGGACAGGGACCCTCAGAGGGTCACCCCTCCACTTT.

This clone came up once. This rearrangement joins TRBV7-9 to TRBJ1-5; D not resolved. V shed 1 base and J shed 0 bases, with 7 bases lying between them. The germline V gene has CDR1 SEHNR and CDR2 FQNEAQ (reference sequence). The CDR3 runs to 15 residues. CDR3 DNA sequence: TGTGCCAGCAGCTTAGGGGGAGATAGCAATCAGCCCCAGCATTTT. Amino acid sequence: CASSLGGDSNQPQHF.